This passage covers 25 T cell receptor beta chains from one sample sequenced in a study of T cells after yellow fever vaccination. TCRdb reanalysed the 5' RACE reads using MiXCR and keeps one entry per CDR3 protein. The table records some 97,000 distinct CDR3 sequences, 5.8% of them present only once. Here the sequenced sample was CD8+ T cells sorted from PBMCs, taken 10 days after the yellow fever booster vaccination. The source of these receptors is a man in his late teens or twenties who received the YFV17D yellow fever vaccine.

This clonotype appeared many times. The chain is built from TRBV6-4 and TRBJ2-7, with D perhaps TRBD1 (5 bases). V was clipped by 9 bases and J by 3 bases, with 12 bases between them. CDR3 size: 12 residues. Germline assignment: CDR1 MRHNA and CDR2 SNTAGT. The CDR3 sequence is CARSQGYYEQYV. CDR3 sequence (DNA): TGTGCCAGATCCCAGGGTTACTACGAGCAGTACGTC.

The chain has TRBV10-3 and TRBJ2-1; 15 bases match TRBD2. The CDR3 length is 19 residues. V lost 2 bases and J lost 6; bases outside the gene matches: 11. The germline gives CDR1 ENHRY, CDR2 SYGVKD. The chain's CDR3 is CAISERTSGGALVANEQFF. DNA for the CDR3: TGTGCCATCAGTGAGAGGACTAGCGGGGGGGCGTTGGTCGCCAATGAGCAGTTCTTC.

The V call is TRBV12-3 or TRBV12-4, the J call TRBJ1-2; D gene uncertain. Deletions cut 2 bases from V and 8 bases from J, with 15 bases between. This CDR3 region has 14 residues. CDR3 in amino acids: CASSLPGPFGGYTF. In DNA form, the CDR3 reads TGTGCCAGCAGTTTACCCGGGCCCTTTGGGGGCTACACCTTC.

This clonotype was seen more than once but under ten times. The CDR3 loop is CASSSNSAYGYTF. For the CDR3, the DNA is TGTGCCAGCAGTTCCAACAGTGCCTATGGCTACACCTTC. This rearrangement joins TRBV6-6 to TRBJ1-2; D remains ambiguous. There are 13 residues in the CDR3. Germline loops: CDR1 MNHNY, CDR2 SVGAGI (reference sequence). V lost 4 bases, J lost 4 bases, and 10 bases lay in between.

This clonotype was seen a handful of times. DNA of the CDR3: TGTGCCAGCAAACTAGCGGGGATCGGAAATGAGCAGTTCTTC. It specifies CASKLAGIGNEQFF. V usage is TRBV3-2 and J usage is TRBJ2-1; the table calls TRBD2, which could not be checked here. TRBV3-2 represents a pseudogene. The CDR3 is made up of 14 amino acids.

This clonotype was detected only a few times. J is TRBJ2-1 and V is TRBV11-2, with 8 bases matching TRBD2. The CDR3 is 14 amino acids. V trimming: 9 bases; J trimming: 1 base; junction bases outside the gene matches: 5. Germline V gene lookup returns CDR1 SGHAT and CDR2 FQNNGV. The CDR3 DNA sequence: TGTGCCAGTATCGGGGGGGTGTCCTACAATGAGCAGTTCTTC. It specifies CASIGGVSYNEQFF.

The chain combines TRBV12-3 or TRBV12-4 with TRBJ2-2; D unclear. The CDR3 sequence is 13 residues long. The germline V and J ends were trimmed by 3 bases and 6 bases, with 8 bases remaining between them. The CDR3 loop reads CASSFGSAGELFF. CDR3 DNA sequence: TGTGCCAGCAGTTTCGGATCTGCCGGGGAGCTGTTTTTT.

This clonotype was seen a handful of times. V and J are TRBV10-3 and TRBJ2-7; TRBD2 matches at 7 bases. This CDR3 has 13 residues. V lost 0 bases to trimming and J lost 9 bases; unmatched junction nucleotides: 5. The germline gives CDR1 ENHRY, CDR2 SYGVKD. CDR3 nucleotides: TGTGCCATCAGTGAGTCGACGGGGGGAGGGCAGTACTTC. Translating it yields CAISESTGGGQYF.

The gene calls are TRBV11-2 and TRBJ2-5; D ambiguous. Germline V lookup: CDR1 SGHAT, CDR2 FQNNGV. CDR3 size: 12 residues. V was trimmed by 0 bases and J by 4 bases, leaving 3 bases between them. CDR3 coding DNA: TGTGCCAGCAGCTTAGATGTAGAGACCCAGTACTTC. This sequence encodes CASSLDVETQYF.

Ten or more counts support this clonotype. The gene calls are TRBV7-6 and TRBJ2-1; D is tentatively TRBD1 or TRBD2 (6 bases each). Trimming stripped 5 bases from V and 8 bases from J, with 25 bases between. From germline, CDR1 is SGHVS and CDR2 FNYEAQ. This CDR3 spans 17 amino acids. This chain's CDR3 is CASSMVSGAVLRHEQFF. As DNA, the CDR3 is TGTGCCAGCAGCATGGTGTCGGGGGCGGTTCTCCGACATGAGCAGTTCTTC.

This clonotype has just a few counts. The rearrangement uses TRBV7-9 and TRBJ2-2; unclear D gene. Trimming left V 4 bases short and J 3 bases short, with 18 bases between. The germline V gene encodes CDR1 SEHNR and CDR2 FQNEAQ (reference sequence). The CDR3 runs 17 residues. As DNA, the CDR3 is TGTGCCAGCAGCTCCGCAGGCGTACGATGGGACACCGGGGAGCTGTTTTTT. Translation: CASSSAGVRWDTGELFF.

This clonotype has a count of ten or more. J is TRBJ2-1 and V is TRBV7-9; 13 bases map to TRBD2. The V gene's germline CDR1 is SEHNR and CDR2 FQNEAQ (reference sequence). The CDR3 sequence is 16 residues long. J was trimmed by 8 bases and V by 5 bases; bases with no gene match: 9. The DNA of the CDR3 is TGTGCCAGCAGCCTACCGGGACTAGCGGGGTTCCATGAGCAGTTCTTC. Translating it yields CASSLPGLAGFHEQFF. The entire variable domain, with the rest obtained from reference TRBV7-9 and TRBJ2-1, is as follows: DTGVSQNPRHKITKRGQNVTFRCDPISEHNRLYWYRQTLGQGPEFLTYFQNEAQLEKSRLLSDRFSAERPKGSFSTLEIQRTEQGDSAMYLCASSLPGLAGFHEQFFGPGTRLTVL.

This clonotype was found a few times. The chain joins TRBV30 to TRBJ2-7, with TRBD1 matching 8 bases. Germline V gene sequence: CDR1 GTSNPN, CDR2 SVGIG (reference sequence). The CDR3 contains 14 residues. V lost 3 bases to trimming and J lost 3 bases; unmatched junction nucleotides: 7. CDR3 sequence reads: CAWRTGAGLYEQYF. DNA of the CDR3: TGTGCCTGGAGGACAGGGGCTGGTCTCTACGAGCAGTACTTC.

The CDR3 sequence: CASSLKGSSGANVLTF. As DNA, the CDR3 is TGTGCCAGCAGTCTAAAGGGCTCCTCTGGGGCCAACGTCCTGACTTTC. V and J are TRBV7-8 and TRBJ2-6; the D is unclear. CDR3 size: 16 residues. V dropped 6 bases and J dropped 0 bases, with 12 bases sitting between them. Per germline, CDR1 SGHVS and CDR2 FQNEAQ.

This clonotype was recorded many times. The chain couples TRBV4-1 to TRBJ2-3; TRBD1 aligns across 11 bases. This CDR3 is built from 16 residues. Germline lookup yields CDR1 MGHRA and CDR2 YSYEKL. Trimming at V came to 3 bases and at J to 5 bases, leaving 7 bases not matched to a gene. CDR3 nucleotides: TGCGCCAGCAGCCATTCCAGGACAGGGGGCGTAGATACGCAGTATTTT. Its protein product is CASSHSRTGGVDTQYF.

This rearrangement joins TRBV15 to TRBJ1-5; no clear D. The V gene lost 3 bases and the J gene lost 0 bases, with 12 bases spanning the gap. The germline V gene encodes CDR1 LNHNV and CDR2 YYDKDF (reference sequence). This CDR3 is built from 16 residues. The CDR3 reads CATSSEAGDSNQPQHF. DNA for the CDR3: TGTGCCACCAGCAGCGAGGCCGGTGATAGCAATCAGCCCCAGCATTTT.

This clonotype was seen more than once but under ten times. The genes are TRBV20-1 and TRBJ1-1; D is unresolved. Germline CDR1 reads DFQATT; CDR2 reads SNEGSKA (reference sequence). This CDR3 is built from 15 residues. Deletions cut 5 bases from V and 4 bases from J, with 20 bases between. The CDR3 nucleotides read TGCAGTGCTGGACCCGGCAGGCTCCGGGTCACTGAAGCTTTCTTT. It codes for CSAGPGRLRVTEAFF.

This clonotype was seen more than once but under ten times. The chain has TRBV6-5 and TRBJ2-7; 7 positions agree with TRBD1. Germline V gives CDR1 MNHEY, CDR2 SVGAGI. Trimming removed 0 bases from V and 7 bases from J; junction bases left unmatched: 9. The CDR3 consists of 15 residues. The CDR3 region has the DNA TGTGCCAGCAGTTACTCCCGGACAGGAGTCGGGGAGCAGTACTTC. Residues: CASSYSRTGVGEQYF.

This clonotype was seen only a few times. The chain combines TRBV6-5 with TRBJ2-7, with D perhaps matching TRBD1 (5 bases). CDR1 is MNHEY, CDR2 SVGAGI, per germline. Between the trimmed V and J ends, which lost 5 bases and 3 bases, there was a span of 11 bases. The CDR3 length is 13 residues. The CDR3 region is CASSPDRYYEQYF. The CDR3 DNA follows: TGTGCCAGCAGTCCCGACAGATACTACGAGCAGTACTTC.

Only a few counts were recorded for this clonotype. The gene calls are TRBV27 and TRBJ2-1; D is unclear. Trimming cost V 0 bases and J 7 bases, with 13 bases left between them. Germline-derived CDR1 and CDR2 are MNHEY and SMNVEV (reference sequence). The CDR3 runs to 15 residues. The DNA for the CDR3 is TGTGCCAGCAGTTTATCACTTGGTGTAGGGAATGAGCAGTTCTTC. Translated, it gives CASSLSLGVGNEQFF.

This clonotype was observed many times. The rearrangement joins TRBV6-6 to TRBJ2-7, with 10 bases that match TRBD2. Germline V gives CDR1 MNHNY, CDR2 SVGAGI (reference sequence). V was pared by 6 bases and J by 3 bases, with 8 bases of the junction left unmatched. The CDR3 covers 15 residues. The CDR3 loop reads CASRDSGGPLYEQYV. CDR3 sequence (DNA): TGTGCCAGCAGGGATAGCGGGGGGCCCCTCTACGAGCAGTACGTC.

This clonotype appeared a few times. J is TRBJ1-4 and V is TRBV6-2 or TRBV6-3, with D possibly matching TRBD1 (6 bases). There are 17 residues in the CDR3. V lost 0 bases and J lost 4, with 15 bases in between. Germline V CDR1 and CDR2: MNHEY, SVGEGT. CDR3 sequence reads: CASSYSTSDSLNEKLFF. The CDR3 DNA reads TGTGCCAGCAGTTACTCCACCTCGGACAGCCTTAATGAAAAACTGTTTTTT.

In this sample, this clonotype turned up many times. The chain is built from TRBV7-9 and TRBJ2-1, with D uncertain. Trimming pared 5 bases from V and 6 bases from J, leaving 2 bases between. The CDR3 length is 10 residues. Germline V gene lookup returns CDR1 SEHNR and CDR2 FQNEAQ (reference sequence). The CDR3 protein is CASSPNEQFF. The CDR3, as DNA: TGTGCCAGCAGCCCCAATGAGCAGTTCTTC.

The chain uses TRBV18 and TRBJ2-2, with 7 nucleotides matching TRBD1. The V segment lost 3 bases and the J segment 1 base; nucleotides outside the gene matches: 5. CDR1 and CDR2 from the germline V gene are KGHSH and LQKENI. This CDR3 contains 16 residues. The CDR3 sequence: CASSPSDRRNTGELFF. The CDR3 nucleotides are TGTGCCAGCTCACCTTCGGACAGGAGGAACACCGGGGAGCTGTTTTTT.

V is TRBV5-4 and J is TRBJ2-2; weak D call: TRBD1 (5 bases). CDR1 and CDR2 from the germline V gene are SGHNT and YYREEE (reference sequence). Between the trimmed V and J ends, which lost 5 bases and 5 bases, there was a span of 16 bases. The CDR3 is 15 residues long. The CDR3 loop reads CASRPDNAQTGELFF. CDR3 bases: TGTGCCAGCAGGCCGGACAACGCACAAACCGGGGAGCTGTTTTTT. Full variable domain (rest looked up from reference TRBV5-4 and TRBJ2-2): ETGVTQSPTHLIKTRGQQVTLRCSSQSGHNTVSWYQQALGQGPQFIFQYYREEENGRGNFPPRFSGLQFPNYSSELNVNALELDDSALYLCASRPDNAQTGELFFGEGSRLTVL.